Below, 19 T cell receptor beta chains from the same sample are listed, as sequenced in a study of vaccination and CD4 T cells after COVID-19. For these receptors, no antigen is known. Scientists ran DNA taken from cultured CD4+ T cells through the Oncomine TCR Beta short-read assay for sequencing. Using its own MiXCR run on the PCR reads, TCRdb lists one record per CDR3 protein. The table includes 10,000 to 15,000 distinct CDR3 sequences, more than 45% detected once. Treatment reported: roughly 10-day PBMC culture with coronavirus spike peptide pools or control peptides (ViraFEST assay). Material: CD4+ T cells from blood, cultured in vitro. Receptor source: a human donor who had recovered from COVID-19.

The chain combines TRBV7-2 with TRBJ2-1; 12 bases are shared with TRBD2. The length of the CDR3 is 18 residues. J was trimmed by 7 bases and V by 0 bases; bases with no gene match: 10. Germline values: CDR1 SGHTA, CDR2 FQGNSA. CDR3 loop: CASSLAGLAGGMGNEQFF. The DNA for the CDR3 is TGTGCCAGCAGCTTAGCGGGGCTAGCGGGAGGGATGGGTAATGAGCAGTTCTTC.

The chain has TRBV11-2 and TRBJ2-1; 9 positions match TRBD1. CDR1 is SGHAT and CDR2 is FQNNGV in the germline V gene. The CDR3 consists of 15 residues. The V gene end was trimmed by 5 bases and the J gene end by 6 bases; junction bases not matched to a gene: 8. Here the CDR3 reads CASSVRDRDFNEQFF. In DNA, the CDR3 is TGTGCCAGCAGCGTACGGGACAGGGACTTCAATGAGCAGTTCTTC.

The rearrangement uses TRBV3-1 and TRBJ1-1, with D unresolved. This CDR3 region has 11 residues. The germline V gene has CDR1 LGHDT and CDR2 YNNKEL (reference sequence). The V gene lost 0 bases and the J gene lost 11 bases, with 7 bases spanning the gap. The CDR3 nucleotides are TGTGCCAGCAGCCAAGATTCGGAGGCTTTCTTT. This encodes CASSQDSEAFF. Looking up the rest from reference TRBV3-1 and TRBJ1-1 gives the full variable domain: DTAVSQTPKYLVTQMGNDKSIKCEQNLGHDTMYWYKQDSKKFLKIMFSYNNKELIINETVPNRFSPKSPDKAHLNLHINSLELGDSAVYFCASSQDSEAFFGQGTRLTVV.

The J gene is TRBJ2-7, the V gene TRBV28; TRBD2 matches 13 bases. The germline V gene encodes CDR1 MDHEN and CDR2 SYDVKM. This CDR3 has 15 residues. J lost 3 bases, V lost 3 bases, and 2 bases had no gene match. The CDR3 loop reads CASSFGLAGVYEQYF. The CDR3, as DNA: TGTGCCAGCAGTTTCGGACTAGCGGGAGTCTACGAGCAGTACTTC.

This chain uses TRBV7-8 with TRBJ2-3; TRBD2 aligns across 9 bases. The length of the CDR3 is 18 residues. Germline CDR1 is SGHVS and CDR2 is FQNEAQ. J gave up 3 bases and V 5 bases, and 15 bases lay outside the gene matches. The CDR3 nucleotides read TGTGCCAGCAGCAGATGGCGGGAGGGCCTTGGCGGGACAGATACGCAGTATTTT. It encodes CASSRWREGLGGTDTQYF.

V gene TRBV5-1 combines with J gene TRBJ2-3; D not resolved. V shed 0 bases and J shed 2 bases, with 10 bases lying between them. The CDR3 extends over 15 amino acids. Germline loops: CDR1 SGHRS, CDR2 YFSETQ. This CDR3 reads CASSLGRAHTDTQYF. For the CDR3, the DNA is TGCGCCAGCAGCTTGGGTAGGGCACACACAGATACGCAGTATTTT. The full variable domain, rest sourced from reference TRBV5-1 and TRBJ2-3, is KAGVTQTPRYLIKTRGQQVTLSCSPISGHRSVSWYQQTPGQGLQFLFEYFSETQRNKGNFPGRFSGRQFSNSRSEMNVSTLELGDSALYLCASSLGRAHTDTQYFGPGTRLTVL.

This clonotype was picked up a small number of times. This rearrangement joins TRBV11-3 to TRBJ2-3; D possibly corresponds to TRBD2 (7 bases). The V and J ends lost 5 bases and 5 bases respectively, with 20 bases between them. The CDR3 has 16 residues. Germline CDR1 SGHNT, CDR2 YENEEA. The CDR3 coding sequence is TGTGCCAGCAGCCCTAGGGGGAGGGCCAAGGGAGATACGCAGTATTTT. Translating gives CASSPRGRAKGDTQYF.

V usage is TRBV2 and J usage is TRBJ2-1; D may correspond to TRBD1 or TRBD2 (7 bases each). Germline V gene sequence: CDR1 SNHLY, CDR2 FYNNEI. V shed 4 bases and J shed 2 bases, with 12 bases lying between them. The CDR3 sequence is 15 residues long. This CDR3 reads CASSVQGGPYNEQFF. CDR3 DNA sequence: TGTGCCAGCAGTGTGCAGGGGGGGCCCTACAATGAGCAGTTCTTC.

This clonotype appeared a few times. V gene TRBV20-1 combines with J gene TRBJ1-1; 7 nucleotides match TRBD1. The CDR3 has 14 residues. Germline CDR1 is DFQATT and CDR2 is SNEGSKA (reference sequence). V lost 6 bases, J lost 3 bases, and 10 bases stayed unmatched. CDR3 sequence reads: CSARGGARDTEAFF. The CDR3 DNA sequence: TGCAGTGCCAGGGGGGGGGCAAGGGACACTGAAGCTTTCTTT.

The chain combines TRBV6-1 with TRBJ1-5, with D uncertain. Trimming removed 7 bases from V and 4 bases from J, with 14 bases in between. In germline, CDR1 is MNHNS, CDR2 SASEGT. CDR3 length: 14 residues. CDR3 coding DNA: TGTGCCAGCACCACACAAGGGCGGAATCAGCCCCAGCATTTT. Protein: CASTTQGRNQPQHF.

The chain uses TRBV30 and TRBJ2-7, with a tentative D call TRBD2 (6 bases). The CDR3 is 17 residues long. The V gene lost 1 base and the J gene lost 0 bases, with 19 bases spanning the gap. In germline, CDR1 is GTSNPN, CDR2 SVGIG (reference sequence). The CDR3 reads CAWSALRRGRGSYEQYF. CDR3 bases: TGTGCCTGGAGTGCCTTAAGGAGGGGCCGGGGCTCCTACGAGCAGTACTTC.

The J gene is TRBJ1-4, the V gene TRBV20-1; D gene ambiguous. The V end lost 3 bases, the J end lost 6 bases, and 2 bases lay between the germline ends. CDR1 DFQATT and CDR2 SNEGSKA come from the germline V gene (reference sequence). This CDR3 is 10 amino acids long. The CDR3 reads CSARHEKLFF. CDR3 DNA sequence: TGCAGTGCTAGGCATGAAAAACTGTTTTTT.

There are a few counts of this clonotype. In nucleotides, the CDR3 is TGTGCCAGCAGCTTAGGACAGGGGACCTACGAGCAGTACTTC. Translation gives CASSLGQGTYEQYF. The J gene is TRBJ2-7, the V gene TRBV7-2; 8 bases are shared with TRBD1. The CDR3 is 14 residues long. Germline trimming cut 1 base from V and 2 bases from J; bases unmatched to any gene: 1. The germline V gene has CDR1 SGHTA and CDR2 FQGNSA.

The CDR3 DNA is TGTGCCAGCAGCGAAGGCCGGACTAGCGGCGGGGAGCTGTTTTTT. This translates into CASSEGRTSGGELFF. V usage is TRBV11-2 and J usage is TRBJ2-2; 10 nucleotides align to TRBD2. V lost 5 bases, J lost 7 bases, and 7 bases stayed unmatched. CDR1 is SGHAT and CDR2 is FQNNGV in the germline V gene. There are 15 residues in the CDR3.

Concerning this clonotype: Relative to the germline gene, one junction end is altered; a read error may explain this. J is TRBJ1-2 and V is TRBV7-8; possibly TRBD1 for D (5 bases). This CDR3 spans 18 amino acids. CDR1 and CDR2 (germline): SGHVS, FQNEAQ. The CDR3 sequence is CASSLGTQGGAINYGHTF. The CDR3 DNA sequence: TGTGCCAGCAGCTTAGGGACTCAGGGAGGGGCGATTAACTATGGCCACACCTTC. Looking up the rest from reference TRBV7-8 and TRBJ1-2 gives the full variable domain: GAGVSQSPRYKVAKRGQDVALRCDPISGHVSLFWYQQALGQGPEFLTYFQNEAQLDKSGLPSDRFFAERPEGSVSTLKIQRTQQEDSAVYLCASSLGTQGGAINYGHTFGSGTRLTVV.

This chain connects TRBV20-1 to TRBJ1-2; 9 bases agree with TRBD1. Unmatched junction bases numbered 7, after V lost 3 bases and J lost 2 bases. Germline V gene data show CDR1 as DFQATT and CDR2 as SNEGSKA (reference sequence). This CDR3 has 15 amino acids. The CDR3 DNA sequence: TGCAGTGCTAGCACAGGGGGCCCGATCAACTATGGCTACACCTTC. It codes for CSASTGGPINYGYTF.

This clonotype appeared a few times. The chain links TRBV10-3 to TRBJ2-1, with 8 bases matching TRBD2. Germline trimming cut 7 bases from V and 4 bases from J; bases unmatched to any gene: 9. Germline V gives CDR1 ENHRY, CDR2 SYGVKD. The CDR3 covers 15 residues. CDR3: CAINRAGAGYNEQFF. In DNA, the CDR3 is TGTGCCATCAACCGAGCGGGAGCGGGGTACAATGAGCAGTTCTTC.

The chain links TRBV6-5 to TRBJ2-5; 8 nucleotides line up with TRBD1. Germline V CDR1 and CDR2: MNHEY, SVGAGI. CDR3 length: 15 residues. The junction had 7 bases not matched to a gene; V was cut back by 2 bases and J by 5 bases. The CDR3 DNA reads as TGTGCCAGCAGTTACCCCGACAGGGGAACGGAGACCCAGTACTTC. Amino acids: CASSYPDRGTETQYF.

V usage is TRBV6-2 or TRBV6-3 and J usage is TRBJ2-3; no definite D call. This CDR3 contains 14 residues. CDR1 and CDR2 (germline): MNHEY, SVGEGT. Trimming removed 7 bases from V and 1 base from J, with 12 bases in between. CDR3 in DNA: TGTGCCAGCAACCTGCGGTCCCGCACAGATACGCAGTATTTT. This codes for CASNLRSRTDTQYF.